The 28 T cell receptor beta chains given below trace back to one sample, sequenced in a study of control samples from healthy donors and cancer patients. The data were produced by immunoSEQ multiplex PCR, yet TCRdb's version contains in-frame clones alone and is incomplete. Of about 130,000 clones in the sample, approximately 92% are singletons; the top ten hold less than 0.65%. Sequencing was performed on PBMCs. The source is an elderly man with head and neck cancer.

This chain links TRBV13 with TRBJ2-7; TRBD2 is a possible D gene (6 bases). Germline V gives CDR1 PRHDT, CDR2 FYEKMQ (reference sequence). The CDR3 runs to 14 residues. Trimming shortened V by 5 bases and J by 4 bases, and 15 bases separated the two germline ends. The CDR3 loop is CASSQSRGKYEQYF. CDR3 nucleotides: TGTGCCAGCAGCCAAAGCCGGGGGAAGTACGAGCAGTACTTC.

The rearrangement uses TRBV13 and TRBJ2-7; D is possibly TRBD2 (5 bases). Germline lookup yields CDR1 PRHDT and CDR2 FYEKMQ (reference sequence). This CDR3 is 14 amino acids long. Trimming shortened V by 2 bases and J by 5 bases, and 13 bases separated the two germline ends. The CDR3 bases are TGTGCCAGCAGCTTATCTGGGGAGTGGGACGAGCAGTACTTC. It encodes CASSLSGEWDEQYF.

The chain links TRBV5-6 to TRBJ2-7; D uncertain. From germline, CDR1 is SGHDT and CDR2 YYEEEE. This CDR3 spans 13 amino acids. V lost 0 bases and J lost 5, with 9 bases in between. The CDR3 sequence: CASSLVHSDEQYF. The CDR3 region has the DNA TGTGCCAGCAGCTTGGTACACTCAGACGAGCAGTACTTC.

In nucleotides, the CDR3 is TGTGCTAGTGGCTCCCTTTGGCGGGGGGTCTACGAGCAGTACTTC. Translation: CASGSLWRGVYEQYF. The chain joins TRBV12-5 to TRBJ2-7, with TRBD2 matching over 8 bases. CDR1 and CDR2 from the germline V gene are LGHNT and FRNRAP. V was clipped by 6 bases and J by 3 bases; unmatched bases: 10. This CDR3 spans 15 amino acids.

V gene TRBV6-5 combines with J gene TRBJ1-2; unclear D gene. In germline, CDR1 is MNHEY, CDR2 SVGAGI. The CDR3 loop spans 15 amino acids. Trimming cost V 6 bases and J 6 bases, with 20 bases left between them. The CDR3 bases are TGTGCCAGCAGATATAGAGCTAGCCTTTCGGATGGCTACACCTTC. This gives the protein CASRYRASLSDGYTF.

The CDR3, as DNA: TGTGCCAGCAGCTTATACGGAGGGGCGAACACCGGGGAGCTGTTTTTT. Its protein is CASSLYGGANTGELFF. The gene calls are TRBV7-2 and TRBJ2-2, with a possible D match to TRBD2 (6 bases). The CDR3 has 16 amino acids. V lost 2 bases, J lost 0 bases, and 10 bases lay in between. Germline V gene lookup returns CDR1 SGHTA and CDR2 FQGNSA.

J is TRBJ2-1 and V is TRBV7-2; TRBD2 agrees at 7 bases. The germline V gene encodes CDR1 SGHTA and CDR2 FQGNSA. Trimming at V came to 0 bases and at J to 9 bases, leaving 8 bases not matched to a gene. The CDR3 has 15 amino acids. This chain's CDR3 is CASSLAPSLASEQFF. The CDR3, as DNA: TGTGCCAGCAGCTTAGCTCCATCACTAGCGAGTGAGCAGTTCTTC.

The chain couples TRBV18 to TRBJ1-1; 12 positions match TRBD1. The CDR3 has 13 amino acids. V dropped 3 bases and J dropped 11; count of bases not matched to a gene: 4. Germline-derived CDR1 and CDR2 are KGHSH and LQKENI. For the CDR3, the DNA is TGTGCCAGCTCACCGGGACAGGGGGCTGGCGCTTTCTTT. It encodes CASSPGQGAGAFF. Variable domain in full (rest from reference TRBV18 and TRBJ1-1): NAGVMQNPRHLVRRRGQEARLRCSPMKGHSHVYWYRQLPEEGLKFMVYLQKENIIDESGMPKERFSAEFPKEGPSILRIQQVVRGDSAAYFCASSPGQGAGAFFGQGTRLTVV.

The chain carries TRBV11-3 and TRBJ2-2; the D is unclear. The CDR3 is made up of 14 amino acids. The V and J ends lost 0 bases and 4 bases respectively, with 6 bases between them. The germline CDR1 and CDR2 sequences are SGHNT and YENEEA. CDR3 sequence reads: CASSLEVGTGELFF. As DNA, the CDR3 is TGTGCCAGCAGCTTAGAAGTAGGCACCGGGGAGCTGTTTTTT.

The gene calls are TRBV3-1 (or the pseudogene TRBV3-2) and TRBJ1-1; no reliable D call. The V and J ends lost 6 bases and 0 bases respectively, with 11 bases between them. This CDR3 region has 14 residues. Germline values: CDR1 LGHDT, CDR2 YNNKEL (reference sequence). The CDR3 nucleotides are TGTGCCAGCAGTCAGACATCCTTGAACACTGAAGCTTTCTTT. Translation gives CASSQTSLNTEAFF.

The CDR3 DNA reads as TGTGCCAGCAGCTTAGGGGGCAATTCCCCCTACGAGCAGTACTTC. Encoded protein: CASSLGGNSPYEQYF. The chain couples TRBV11-2 to TRBJ2-7, with TRBD1 as a possible D gene (5 bases). CDR1 is SGHAT, CDR2 FQNNGV, per germline. The germline V and J ends were trimmed by 1 base and 2 bases, with 12 bases remaining between them. CDR3 size: 15 residues.

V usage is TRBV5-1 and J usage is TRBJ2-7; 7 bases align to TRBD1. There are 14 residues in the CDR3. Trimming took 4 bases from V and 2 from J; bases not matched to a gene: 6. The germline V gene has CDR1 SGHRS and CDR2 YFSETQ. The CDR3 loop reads CASSRRDSTYEQYF. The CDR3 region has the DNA TGCGCCAGCAGCCGCCGGGACAGCACCTACGAGCAGTACTTC.

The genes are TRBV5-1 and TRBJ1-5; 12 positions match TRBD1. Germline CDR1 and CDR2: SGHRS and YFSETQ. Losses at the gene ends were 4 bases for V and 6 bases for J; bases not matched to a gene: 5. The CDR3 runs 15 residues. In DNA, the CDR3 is TGCGCCAGCAGCATCGGGACAGGGGGCTTTCAGCCCCAGCATTTT. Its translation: CASSIGTGGFQPQHF.

The CDR3 is CASSIIRDHGYTF. The CDR3 bases are TGTGCCAGTAGTATTATCCGGGATCATGGCTACACCTTC. This chain connects TRBV19 to TRBJ1-2, with D hard to call. The V gene lost 3 bases and the J gene lost 6 bases, with 11 bases spanning the gap. Germline CDR1 LNHDA, CDR2 SQIVND (reference sequence). The CDR3 covers 13 residues.

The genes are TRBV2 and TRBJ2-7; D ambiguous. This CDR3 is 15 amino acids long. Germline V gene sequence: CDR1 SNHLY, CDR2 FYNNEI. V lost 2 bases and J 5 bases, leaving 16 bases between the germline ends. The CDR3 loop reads CASSEHPIAVNEQYF. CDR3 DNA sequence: TGTGCCAGCAGTGAACACCCGATCGCGGTTAACGAGCAGTACTTC.

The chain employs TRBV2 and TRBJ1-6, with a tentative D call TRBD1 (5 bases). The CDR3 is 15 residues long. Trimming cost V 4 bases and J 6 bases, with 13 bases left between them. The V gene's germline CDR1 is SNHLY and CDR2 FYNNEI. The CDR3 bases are TGTGCCAGCAGTGTCGAGGGACCGGGTAATTCACCCCTCCACTTT. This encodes CASSVEGPGNSPLHF.

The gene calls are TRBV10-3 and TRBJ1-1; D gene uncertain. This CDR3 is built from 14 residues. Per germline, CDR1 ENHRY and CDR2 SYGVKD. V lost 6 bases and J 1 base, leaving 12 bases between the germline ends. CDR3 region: CAISDPGKNTEAFF. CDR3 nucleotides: TGTGCCATCAGCGACCCCGGCAAGAACACTGAAGCTTTCTTT.

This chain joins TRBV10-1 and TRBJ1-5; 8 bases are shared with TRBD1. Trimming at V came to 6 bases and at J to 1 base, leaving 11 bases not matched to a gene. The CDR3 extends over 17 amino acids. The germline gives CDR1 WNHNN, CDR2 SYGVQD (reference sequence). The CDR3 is CASRPDRGRDSNQPQHF. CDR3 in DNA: TGCGCCAGCAGGCCCGACAGGGGAAGGGACAGCAATCAGCCCCAGCATTTT.

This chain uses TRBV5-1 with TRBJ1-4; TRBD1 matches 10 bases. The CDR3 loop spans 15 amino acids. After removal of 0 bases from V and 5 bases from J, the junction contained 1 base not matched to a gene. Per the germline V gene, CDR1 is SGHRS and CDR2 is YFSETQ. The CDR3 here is CASSLGDRGNEKLFF. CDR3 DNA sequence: TGCGCCAGCAGCTTGGGGGACAGGGGCAATGAAAAACTGTTTTTT.

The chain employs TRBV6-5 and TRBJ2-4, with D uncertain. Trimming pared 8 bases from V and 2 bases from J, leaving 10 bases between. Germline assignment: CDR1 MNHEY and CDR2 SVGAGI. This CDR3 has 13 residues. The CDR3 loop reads CASRDWSKNIQYF. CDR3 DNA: TGTGCCAGCCGAGACTGGTCCAAAAACATTCAGTACTTC.

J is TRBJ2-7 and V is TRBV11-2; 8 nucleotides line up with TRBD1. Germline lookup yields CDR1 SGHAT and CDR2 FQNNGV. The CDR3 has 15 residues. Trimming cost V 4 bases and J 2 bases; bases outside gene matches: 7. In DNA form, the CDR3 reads TGTGCCAGCAGCTCGGGACAGGTCTTAGCCTACGAGCAGTACTTC. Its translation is CASSSGQVLAYEQYF. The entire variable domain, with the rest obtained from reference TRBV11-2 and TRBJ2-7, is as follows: EAGVAQSPRYKIIEKRQSVAFWCNPISGHATLYWYQQILGQGPKLLIQFQNNGVVDDSQLPKDRFSAERLKGVDSTLKIQPAKLEDSAVYLCASSSGQVLAYEQYFGPGTRLTVT.

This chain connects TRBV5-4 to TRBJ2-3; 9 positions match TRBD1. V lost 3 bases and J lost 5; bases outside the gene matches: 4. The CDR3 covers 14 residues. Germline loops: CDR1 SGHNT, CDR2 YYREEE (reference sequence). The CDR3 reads CASSWDRAGDTQYF. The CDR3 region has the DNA TGTGCCAGCAGCTGGGACAGGGCGGGAGATACGCAGTATTTT.

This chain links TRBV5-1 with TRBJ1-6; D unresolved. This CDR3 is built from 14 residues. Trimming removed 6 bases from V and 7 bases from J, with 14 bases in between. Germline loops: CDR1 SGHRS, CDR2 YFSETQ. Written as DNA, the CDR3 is TGCGCCAGCATGGAGGCTGGGCCCAATTCACCCCTCCACTTT. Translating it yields CASMEAGPNSPLHF.

In nucleotides, the CDR3 is TGTGCCAGCAGCTTAGCGGTACTAGCGGGAGCCTTGGGAGGCTCCTACGAGCAGTACTTC. This gives the protein CASSLAVLAGALGGSYEQYF. V is TRBV7-2 and J is TRBJ2-7; TRBD2 aligns across 11 bases. The junction had 13 bases not matched to a gene; V was cut back by 0 bases and J by 0 bases. Germline-derived CDR1 and CDR2 are SGHTA and FQGNSA. There are 20 residues in the CDR3.

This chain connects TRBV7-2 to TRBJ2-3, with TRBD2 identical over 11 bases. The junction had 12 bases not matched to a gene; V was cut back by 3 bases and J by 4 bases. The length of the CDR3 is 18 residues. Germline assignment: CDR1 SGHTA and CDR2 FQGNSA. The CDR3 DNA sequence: TGTGCCAGCAGCTTCGGCGGACTAGCGGGCGGGACCCCAGATACGCAGTATTTT. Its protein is CASSFGGLAGGTPDTQYF. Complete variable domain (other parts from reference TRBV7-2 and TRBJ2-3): GAGVSQSPSNKVTEKGKDVELRCDPISGHTALYWYRQSLGQGLEFLIYFQGNSAPDKSGLPSDRFSAERTGGSVSTLTIQRTQQEDSAVYLCASSFGGLAGGTPDTQYFGPGTRLTVL.

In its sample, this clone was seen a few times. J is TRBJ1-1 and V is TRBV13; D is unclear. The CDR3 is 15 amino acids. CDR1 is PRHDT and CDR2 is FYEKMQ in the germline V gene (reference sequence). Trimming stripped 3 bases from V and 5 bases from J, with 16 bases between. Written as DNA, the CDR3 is TGTGCCAGCAGCTTCCGACGGGCTGTGGAGACTGAAGCTTTCTTT. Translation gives CASSFRRAVETEAFF.

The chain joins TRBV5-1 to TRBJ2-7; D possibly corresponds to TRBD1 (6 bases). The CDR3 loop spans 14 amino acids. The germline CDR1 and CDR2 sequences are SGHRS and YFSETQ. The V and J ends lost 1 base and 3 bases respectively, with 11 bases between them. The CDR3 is CASSLTGKHYEQYF. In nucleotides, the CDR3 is TGCGCCAGCAGCTTGACAGGGAAGCACTACGAGCAGTACTTC.

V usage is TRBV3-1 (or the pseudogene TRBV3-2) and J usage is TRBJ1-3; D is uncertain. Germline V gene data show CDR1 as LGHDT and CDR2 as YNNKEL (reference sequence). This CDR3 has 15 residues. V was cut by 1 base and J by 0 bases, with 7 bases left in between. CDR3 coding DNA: TGTGCCAGCAGCCAAGTTCACAACTCTGGAAACACCATATATTTT. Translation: CASSQVHNSGNTIYF.